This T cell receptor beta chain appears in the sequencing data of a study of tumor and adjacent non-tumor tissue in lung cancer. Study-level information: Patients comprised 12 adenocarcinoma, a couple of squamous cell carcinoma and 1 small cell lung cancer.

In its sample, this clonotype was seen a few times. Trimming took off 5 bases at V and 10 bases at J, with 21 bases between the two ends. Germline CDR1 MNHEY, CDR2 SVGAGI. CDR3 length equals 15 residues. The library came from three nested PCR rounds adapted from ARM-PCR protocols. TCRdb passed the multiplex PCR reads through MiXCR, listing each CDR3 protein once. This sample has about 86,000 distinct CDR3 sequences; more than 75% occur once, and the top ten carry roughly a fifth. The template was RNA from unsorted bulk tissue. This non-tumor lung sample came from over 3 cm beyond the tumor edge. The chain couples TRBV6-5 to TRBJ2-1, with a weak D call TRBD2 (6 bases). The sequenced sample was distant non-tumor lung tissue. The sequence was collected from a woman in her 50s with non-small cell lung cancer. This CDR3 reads CASSRFGGDRAEQFF. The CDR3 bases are TGTGCCAGCAGTCGATTTGGCGGGGACCGTGCGGAGCAGTTCTTC.